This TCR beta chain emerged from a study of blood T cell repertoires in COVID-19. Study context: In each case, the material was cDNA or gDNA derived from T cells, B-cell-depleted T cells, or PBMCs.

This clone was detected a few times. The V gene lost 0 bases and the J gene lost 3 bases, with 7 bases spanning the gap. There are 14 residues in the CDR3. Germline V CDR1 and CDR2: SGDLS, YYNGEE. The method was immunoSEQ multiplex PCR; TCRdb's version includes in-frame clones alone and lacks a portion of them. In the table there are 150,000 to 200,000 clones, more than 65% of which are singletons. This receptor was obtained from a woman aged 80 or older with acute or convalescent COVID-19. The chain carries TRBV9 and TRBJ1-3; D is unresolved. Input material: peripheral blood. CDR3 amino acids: CASSVGVIGNTIYF. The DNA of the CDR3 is TGTGCCAGCAGCGTAGGAGTTATTGGAAACACCATATATTTT.